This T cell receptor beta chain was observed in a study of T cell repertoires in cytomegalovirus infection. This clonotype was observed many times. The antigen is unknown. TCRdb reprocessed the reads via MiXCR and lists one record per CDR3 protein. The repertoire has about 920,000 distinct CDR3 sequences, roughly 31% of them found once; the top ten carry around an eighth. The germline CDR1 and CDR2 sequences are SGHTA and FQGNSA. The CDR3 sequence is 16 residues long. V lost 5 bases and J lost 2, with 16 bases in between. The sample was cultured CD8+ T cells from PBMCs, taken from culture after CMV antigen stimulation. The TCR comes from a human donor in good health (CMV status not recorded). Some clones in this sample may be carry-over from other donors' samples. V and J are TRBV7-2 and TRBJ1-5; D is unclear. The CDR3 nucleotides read TGTGCCAGCAGCATGCAGGATTTTTGGGGCAATCAGCCCCAGCATTTT. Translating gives CASSMQDFWGNQPQHF.